A single sample is the source of the 2 T cell receptor beta chains below, sequenced in a study of beta chain features in type 1 diabetes. Study conclusions and caveats: TCRB CDR3 length was moderately but significantly reduced in all four CD4+ subsets of Type 1 diabetes patients.

No antigen has been assigned to these receptors. The entirety of the isolated RNA underwent reverse transcription, so expressed TCRB transcripts were sequenced. TCRdb keeps only in-frame clones here, not all; method: immunoSEQ multiplex PCR. The table records 680,000 or so clones, 13% of them present only once. Material for sequencing was naive CD4+ T cells from blood. These receptors were obtained from a man younger than 35 with type 1 diabetes.

This clone has only a few counts. This chain uses TRBV7-9 with TRBJ1-1; D is unresolved. The length of the CDR3 is 14 residues. Trimming stripped 0 bases from V and 4 bases from J, with 9 bases between. Germline CDR1 reads SEHNR; CDR2 reads FQNEAQ (reference sequence). The chain's CDR3 is CASSLASWSTEAFF. Written as DNA, the CDR3 is TGTGCCAGCAGCTTAGCCAGCTGGTCCACTGAAGCTTTCTTT. The full variable domain, rest sourced from reference TRBV7-9 and TRBJ1-1, is DTGVSQNPRHKITKRGQNVTFRCDPISEHNRLYWYRQTLGQGPEFLTYFQNEAQLEKSRLLSDRFSAERPKGSFSTLEIQRTEQGDSAMYLCASSLASWSTEAFFGQGTRLTVV.

The chain carries TRBV15 and TRBJ1-5, with D maybe TRBD1 (5 bases). In germline, CDR1 is LNHNV, CDR2 YYDKDF (reference sequence). The CDR3 is 14 residues long. With 8 bases removed from V and 5 bases from J, the gap between germline ends came to 16 bases. The CDR3 protein is CATEPHRGDQPQHF. The CDR3 DNA follows: TGTGCCACCGAACCCCATCGGGGGGATCAGCCCCAGCATTTT.